This is a list of T cell receptor beta chains from one sample in a study of shared clonotypes between healthy human individuals. Repertoires were generated with immunoSEQ multiplex PCR, while TCRdb's copy carries only in-frame clones and drops some. The table shows around 1.9 million clones, with more than 85% occurring only once. The specimen was naive CD8+ T cells from PBMCs. The receptors originated from a man aged 18 to 29 in good health. Some clones in this sample may be carry-over from other donors' samples. CDR3s include the opening cysteine and the closing phenylalanine or tryptophan. A D gene is named only where the DNA matches it firmly. Clone size appears in some rows only: once, few, many, or a class for an expanded clone.

D: -; V: TRBV9; J: TRBJ2-3; size: -; DNA: TGTGCCAGCAGCGCGGACTACAGAAACCCCACAGATACGCAGTATTTT; CDR3: CASSADYRNPTDTQYF
D: TRBD2; V: TRBV28; J: TRBJ2-7; size: -; DNA: TGTGCCAGCAGCCTTCGGGGGGGCTTTGACGAGCAGTACTTC; CDR3: CASSLRGGFDEQYF
D: -; V: TRBV7-9; J: TRBJ2-1; size: -; DNA: TGTGCCAGCAGCTTAGAATTGGGTAGAAATGAGCAGTTCTTC; CDR3: CASSLELGRNEQFF
D: TRBD2; V: TRBV5-4; J: TRBJ2-7; size: -; DNA: TGTGCCAGCAGCTCGCCAGCGGGAGGGCCGTACGAGCAGTACTTC; CDR3: CASSSPAGGPYEQYF
D: TRBD1; V: TRBV2; J: TRBJ1-1; size: -; DNA: TGTGCCAGCAGTGAAGCTGGAGGGGGCTACACTGAAGCTTTCTTT; CDR3: CASSEAGGGYTEAFF
D: -; V: TRBV9; J: TRBJ2-7; size: -; DNA: TGTGCCAGCAGCGTAGGCCTACCTCCCACCTACGAGCAGTACTTC; CDR3: CASSVGLPPTYEQYF
D: TRBD2; V: TRBV7-2; J: TRBJ2-7; size: -; DNA: TGTGCCAGCAGCTTAGGTTTGACGGGAGGGGCCTACGAGCAGTACTTC; CDR3: CASSLGLTGGAYEQYF
D: -; V: TRBV28; J: TRBJ2-7; size: -; DNA: TGTGCCAGCAGTTTAGGACGCTACGAGCAGTACTTC; CDR3: CASSLGRYEQYF
D: -; V: TRBV19; J: TRBJ2-5; size: -; DNA: TGTGCCAGTAGTATAGTTCCGGGGCGTTTGCCCCAGTACTTC; CDR3: CASSIVPGRLPQYF
D: -; V: TRBV7-9; J: TRBJ2-1; size: -; DNA: TGTGCCAGCAGCCTTCCGGACCGTTCCTACAATGAGCAGTTCTTC; CDR3: CASSLPDRSYNEQFF
D: TRBD1; V: TRBV18; J: TRBJ2-7; size: -; DNA: TGTGCCAGCTCACCTCCCCAGGGGGCCCCAAGCCTGGAGCAGTACTTC; CDR3: CASSPPQGAPSLEQYF
D: -; V: TRBV27; J: TRBJ1-2; size: -; DNA: TGTGCCAGCAGTCCAAACTCTAACTATGGCTACACCTTC; CDR3: CASSPNSNYGYTF
D: -; V: TRBV4-1; J: TRBJ2-3; size: once; DNA: TGCGCCAGCAGCCAAGGTACCGAGGGGCCGGATACGCAGTATTTT; CDR3: CASSQGTEGPDTQYF
D: TRBD2; V: TRBV9; J: TRBJ2-1; size: -; DNA: TGTGCCAGCAGCGATGGGACTAGCGGAACCTTCTACAATGAGCAGTTCTTC; CDR3: CASSDGTSGTFYNEQFF
D: -; V: TRBV6-5; J: TRBJ1-1; size: -; DNA: TGTGCCAGCAGTTACACCCGATCGGACACTGAAGCTTTCTTT; CDR3: CASSYTRSDTEAFF
D: -; V: TRBV4-1; J: TRBJ2-7; size: -; DNA: TGCGCCAGCAGCCAACTAGACTCCTACGAGCAGTACTTC; CDR3: CASSQLDSYEQYF
D: TRBD2; V: TRBV4-1; J: TRBJ2-1; size: -; DNA: TGCGCCAGCGGACAGCGGGAGGGGGCGTTCAATGAGCAGTTCTTC; CDR3: CASGQREGAFNEQFF
D: -; V: TRBV6-5; J: TRBJ2-2; size: -; DNA: TGTGCCAGCGGAGTACAGGGGAACACCGGGGAGCTGTTTTTT; CDR3: CASGVQGNTGELFF
D: -; V: TRBV5-1; J: TRBJ2-7; size: -; DNA: TGCGCCAGCAGCGGGGTCTACGAGCAGTACTTC; CDR3: CASSGVYEQYF
D: -; V: TRBV6-5; J: TRBJ2-1; size: once; DNA: TGTGCCAGCAGTTTGACAGACGGTAAAAGCGATGAGCAGTTCTTC; CDR3: CASSLTDGKSDEQFF
D: -; V: TRBV2; J: TRBJ2-7; size: -; DNA: TGTGCCAGCAGTGAAGCCCGGGTAAAGGGACCGTACGAGCAGTACTTC; CDR3: CASSEARVKGPYEQYF
D: TRBD2; V: TRBV7-3; J: TRBJ2-2; size: -; DNA: TGTGCCAGCAGCTTAACGGCCCGACTAGCGGGAGGTACCGGGGAGCTGTTTTTT; CDR3: CASSLTARLAGGTGELFF
D: -; V: TRBV11-2; J: TRBJ2-1; size: many; DNA: TGTGCCAGCAGCTTAGGGGCCTTTGAGCAGTTCTTC; CDR3: CASSLGAFEQFF
D: TRBD1; V: TRBV30; J: TRBJ1-1; size: -; DNA: TGTGCCTGGAGGATACAGGGGGCCCTGAGGAACACTGAAGCTTTCTTT; CDR3: CAWRIQGALRNTEAFF
D: TRBD1; V: TRBV19; J: TRBJ2-1; size: once; DNA: TGTGCCAGTAGTCCTCGGACAGGGCTGGGTAATGAGCAGTTCTTC; CDR3: CASSPRTGLGNEQFF
D: TRBD1; V: TRBV6-4; J: TRBJ2-3; size: few; DNA: TGTGCCAGCAGTGAGGGGACAGGGGGCACAGATACGCAGTATTTT; CDR3: CASSEGTGGTDTQYF
D: TRBD1; V: TRBV10-1; J: TRBJ1-2; size: -; DNA: TGCGCCAGCAGGGACAGGGTTAACTATGGCTACACCTTC; CDR3: CASRDRVNYGYTF
D: -; V: TRBV2; J: TRBJ1-2; size: -; DNA: TGTGCCAGCAGTGAAGCGGCAGGCATGTTGGATGGCTACACCTTC; CDR3: CASSEAAGMLDGYTF
D: -; V: TRBV4-1; J: TRBJ2-7; size: -; DNA: TGCGCCAGCAGCCAAGTGGCGACGGGTTCATCCTACGAGCAGTACTTC; CDR3: CASSQVATGSSYEQYF
D: -; V: TRBV7-2; J: TRBJ2-7; size: -; DNA: TGTGCCAGCAGCTTGAACCAGGTGTTGTCCTACGAGCAGTACTTC; CDR3: CASSLNQVLSYEQYF
D: -; V: TRBV7-9; J: TRBJ2-7; size: -; DNA: TGTGCCAGCAGCCTAGGGAGGACTATCTACGAGCAGTACTTC; CDR3: CASSLGRTIYEQYF
D: -; V: TRBV19; J: TRBJ2-7; size: -; DNA: TGTGCCAGTAGTATTAGAGCCTTGAGGGACTACGAGCAGTACTTC; CDR3: CASSIRALRDYEQYF
D: -; V: TRBV28; J: TRBJ2-2; size: -; DNA: TGTGCCAGCAGCCTTGCGGGCCGGTTGGAGGGGGAGCTGTTTTTT; CDR3: CASSLAGRLEGELFF
D: -; V: TRBV7-8; J: TRBJ2-2; size: -; DNA: TGTGCCAGCAGCTTAGGCGTAGTCGGGGAGCTGTTTTTT; CDR3: CASSLGVVGELFF
D: TRBD2; V: TRBV6-1; J: TRBJ2-5; size: -; DNA: TGTGCCACCCTAGCGGGAGGGATCCAAGAGACCCAGTACTTC; CDR3: CATLAGGIQETQYF
D: -; V: TRBV19; J: TRBJ2-7; size: -; DNA: TGTGCCAGTAGTATGCGGGCCCGGTACGAGCAGTACTTC; CDR3: CASSMRARYEQYF
D: TRBD1; V: TRBV28; J: TRBJ1-5; size: -; DNA: TGTGCCAGCAGAACCGAGACAGGGGTAGGCAATCAGCCCCAGCATTTT; CDR3: CASRTETGVGNQPQHF
D: -; V: TRBV9; J: TRBJ2-5; size: -; DNA: TGTGCCAGCAGCGTTTCTGGCTCCCCGGGAGAGACCCAGTACTTC; CDR3: CASSVSGSPGETQYF
D: -; V: TRBV11-2; J: TRBJ1-1; size: -; DNA: TGTGCCAGCCAGCTGGTGGAAGCTTTCTTT; CDR3: CASQLVEAFF
D: -; V: TRBV19; J: TRBJ2-1; size: -; DNA: TGTGCCAGTAGTATATCAGGGCATTGGTCCTACAATGAGCAGTTCTTC; CDR3: CASSISGHWSYNEQFF
D: TRBD2; V: TRBV7-3; J: TRBJ2-3; size: -; DNA: TGTGCCAGCAGCGATACGGGACTAGCGGATACAGATACGCAGTATTTT; CDR3: CASSDTGLADTDTQYF
D: -; V: TRBV27; J: TRBJ2-7; size: -; DNA: TGTGCCGCAAGCAGATTGAACTCCTACGAGCAGTACTTC; CDR3: CAASRLNSYEQYF
D: TRBD1; V: TRBV4-2; J: TRBJ1-3; size: -; DNA: TGTGCCAGCAGCCAAGATCTGGACAGGGGAACCTACAAACCTGGAAACACCATATATTTT; CDR3: CASSQDLDRGTYKPGNTIYF
D: -; V: TRBV6-5; J: TRBJ1-1; size: -; DNA: TGTGCCAGCAGCCAGGGACACCAGAACACTGAAGCTTTCTTT; CDR3: CASSQGHQNTEAFF
D: -; V: TRBV6-6; J: TRBJ2-7; size: -; DNA: TGTGCCAGCAGTTATCTGGGACACCCCTACGAGCAGTACTTC; CDR3: CASSYLGHPYEQYF
D: -; V: TRBV6-5; J: TRBJ2-1; size: -; DNA: TGTGCCAGCAGTTACTCCTTAGAGGGACTTAACAATGAGCAGTTCTTC; CDR3: CASSYSLEGLNNEQFF
D: -; V: TRBV2; J: TRBJ2-7; size: -; DNA: TGTGCCAGCAGTGGGAAGGGACACTCCCACGACTACGAGCAGTACTTC; CDR3: CASSGKGHSHDYEQYF
D: -; V: TRBV5-4; J: TRBJ1-5; size: -; DNA: TGTGCCAGCAGCCGGAAACCGGGCCAGAATCAGCCCCAGCATTTT; CDR3: CASSRKPGQNQPQHF
D: TRBD2; V: TRBV2; J: TRBJ2-7; size: -; DNA: TGTGCCAGCCGGGGGCGGGAGGGCCCCTACGAGCAGTACTTC; CDR3: CASRGREGPYEQYF
D: -; V: TRBV27; J: TRBJ2-3; size: -; DNA: TGTGCCAGCAGACCACAATCGACTAGGGGAGATACGCAGTATTTT; CDR3: CASRPQSTRGDTQYF
D: -; V: TRBV27; J: TRBJ1-5; size: -; DNA: TGTGCCAGCAGTCCTCATGTTGGGGGGGGATTTTATCAGCCCCAGCATTTT; CDR3: CASSPHVGGGFYQPQHF
D: -; V: TRBV4-1; J: TRBJ1-2; size: -; DNA: TGCGCCAGCAGCCAAGTCTTCGGGAGGCTTAACTATGGCTACACCTTC; CDR3: CASSQVFGRLNYGYTF